This is a list of T cell receptor beta chains from one sample in a study of naive and memory T cell subsets. MiXCR was run by TCRdb on the 5' RACE reads, yielding one entry per CDR3 protein. The table lists about 26,000 distinct CDR3 sequences, around a quarter of them singletons, with over 1.5% in the top ten. These receptors were collected from a female donor in good health. CDR3s include the opening cysteine and the closing phenylalanine or tryptophan. Fields, in order: D gene, J gene, clone size, V gene, CDR3 DNA, CDR3 protein. A D gene is named only where the DNA matches it firmly. Clone size is stated in some rows and not others, as once, few, many or a class when expanded.

d_call: TRBD2
j_call: TRBJ2-7
clone_size: many
v_call: TRBV20-1
cdr3_nt: TGCAGTGCTTTACTAGCGGGGACGGACGAGCAGTACTTC
cdr3_aa: CSALLAGTDEQYF

d_call: NA
j_call: TRBJ2-3
clone_size: NA
v_call: TRBV20-1
cdr3_nt: TGCAGTGCTAGAGATGCCCTCGGGACAGATACGCAGTATTTT
cdr3_aa: CSARDALGTDTQYF

d_call: NA
j_call: TRBJ1-2
clone_size: NA
v_call: TRBV25-1
cdr3_nt: TGTGCCAGCAGTGAAGGAGGGGACCTATATGGCTACACCTTC
cdr3_aa: CASSEGGDLYGYTF

d_call: TRBD2
j_call: TRBJ2-1
clone_size: medium-sized
v_call: TRBV5-1
cdr3_nt: TGCGCCAGCAGCTTGGGCAGCGGGGGCTACAATGAGCAGTTCTTC
cdr3_aa: CASSLGSGGYNEQFF

d_call: TRBD1
j_call: TRBJ1-1
clone_size: NA
v_call: TRBV5-1
cdr3_nt: TGCGTCAGCAGTCGACAGGGGGCGGACACTGAAGCTTTCTTT
cdr3_aa: CVSSRQGADTEAFF

d_call: TRBD1
j_call: TRBJ1-2
clone_size: many
v_call: TRBV6-5
cdr3_nt: TGTGCCAGCAGTTACACAGGGGTCTGGCTCTACACCTTC
cdr3_aa: CASSYTGVWLYTF

d_call: TRBD1
j_call: TRBJ1-2
clone_size: few
v_call: TRBV29-1
cdr3_nt: TGCAGCGTTGATAAATTGGGACAGCTATATGGCTACACCTTC
cdr3_aa: CSVDKLGQLYGYTF

d_call: NA
j_call: TRBJ2-1
clone_size: once
v_call: TRBV6-5
cdr3_nt: TGTGCCAGCAGTTACCCATCCGGACCACCGGGGGCTGAGCAGTTCTTC
cdr3_aa: CASSYPSGPPGAEQFF

d_call: TRBD2
j_call: TRBJ2-1
clone_size: NA
v_call: TRBV20-1
cdr3_nt: TGCAGTGCTAGAGATCGGCTAGCGGGATTTGGTGAGCAGTTCTTC
cdr3_aa: CSARDRLAGFGEQFF

d_call: TRBD2
j_call: TRBJ2-5
clone_size: NA
v_call: TRBV7-2
cdr3_nt: TGTGCCAGCAGCTTAGGCGGGGGAGAACAAGAGACCCAGTACTTC
cdr3_aa: CASSLGGGEQETQYF

d_call: NA
j_call: TRBJ2-7
clone_size: many
v_call: TRBV7-9
cdr3_nt: TGTGCCAGCAGCTTGGCAGACTACGAGCAGTACTTC
cdr3_aa: CASSLADYEQYF

d_call: TRBD2
j_call: TRBJ2-1
clone_size: NA
v_call: TRBV6-6
cdr3_nt: TGTGCCAGCAGTGACGAGGCGGGAGGGTATGAGCAGTTCTTC
cdr3_aa: CASSDEAGGYEQFF

d_call: NA
j_call: TRBJ2-1
clone_size: NA
v_call: TRBV7-3
cdr3_nt: TGTGCCAGCAGCTGGACGGGGGATCAGTACAATGAGCAGTTCTTC
cdr3_aa: CASSWTGDQYNEQFF

d_call: TRBD2
j_call: TRBJ2-2
clone_size: NA
v_call: TRBV20-1
cdr3_nt: TGCAGTGCTAGTCTACTAGCGCTTAAAGGGGAGCTGTTTTTT
cdr3_aa: CSASLLALKGELFF

d_call: TRBD1
j_call: TRBJ1-2
clone_size: few
v_call: TRBV6-4
cdr3_nt: TGTGCCAGCAGCAGAGTCCCGACAGGGGGAGTCTATGGCTACACCTTC
cdr3_aa: CASSRVPTGGVYGYTF

d_call: TRBD1
j_call: TRBJ1-1
clone_size: NA
v_call: TRBV7-3
cdr3_nt: TGTGCCAGCAGCACAGGGGGCTGGGGTGAAGCTTTCTTT
cdr3_aa: CASSTGGWGEAFF

d_call: NA
j_call: TRBJ2-5
clone_size: many
v_call: TRBV29-1
cdr3_nt: TGCAGCGTTGTGGGGAAAGAGACCCAGTACTTC
cdr3_aa: CSVVGKETQYF

d_call: TRBD2
j_call: TRBJ2-1
clone_size: NA
v_call: TRBV6-2/TRBV6-3
cdr3_nt: TGTGCCAGCAACCCACTAGCGGGAGAGAATGAGCAGTTCTTC
cdr3_aa: CASNPLAGENEQFF

d_call: TRBD1
j_call: TRBJ1-6
clone_size: many
v_call: TRBV12-5
cdr3_nt: TGTGCTAGTGGTTTGGACCTCACCCGGGACAGCCGCCCCAGCTCCTATAATTCACCCCTCCACTTT
cdr3_aa: CASGLDLTRDSRPSSYNSPLHF

d_call: NA
j_call: TRBJ2-1
clone_size: NA
v_call: TRBV12-3/TRBV12-4
cdr3_nt: TGTGCCAGCAGTTACGGGGCTGCTACAAAAGAGCAGTTCTTC
cdr3_aa: CASSYGAATKEQFF

d_call: TRBD2
j_call: TRBJ2-6
clone_size: many
v_call: TRBV29-1
cdr3_nt: TGCAGCGTTGAAGGCGGGGGGGGCTCTGGGGCCAACGTCCTGACTTTC
cdr3_aa: CSVEGGGGSGANVLTF

d_call: TRBD1
j_call: TRBJ2-7
clone_size: medium-sized
v_call: TRBV12-5
cdr3_nt: TGTGCTAGTGGTTTGGGGACAGGGGGCCGCGAGCAGTACTTC
cdr3_aa: CASGLGTGGREQYF

d_call: NA
j_call: TRBJ1-5
clone_size: few
v_call: TRBV29-1
cdr3_nt: TGCAGCGTTGTAGGGTCAGGGGATCAGCCCCAGCATTTT
cdr3_aa: CSVVGSGDQPQHF

d_call: NA
j_call: TRBJ2-1
clone_size: NA
v_call: TRBV5-6
cdr3_nt: TGTGCCAGCAGTCTATCCCAGCATGAGCAGTTCTTC
cdr3_aa: CASSLSQHEQFF

d_call: TRBD2
j_call: TRBJ2-1
clone_size: NA
v_call: TRBV6-1
cdr3_nt: TGTGCCAGCAGTGAACTGGCGGGGGGGTACAATGAGCAGTTCTTC
cdr3_aa: CASSELAGGYNEQFF

d_call: TRBD1
j_call: TRBJ1-1
clone_size: NA
v_call: TRBV20-1
cdr3_nt: TGCAGTGCTAGAGATTTGGGGACAGGGGTGATTTCATCAGTCGACACTGAAGCTTTCTTT
cdr3_aa: CSARDLGTGVISSVDTEAFF

d_call: NA
j_call: TRBJ1-5
clone_size: NA
v_call: TRBV29-1
cdr3_nt: TGCAGCGTTCGGGGGAGCAATCAGCCCCAGCATTTT
cdr3_aa: CSVRGSNQPQHF

d_call: NA
j_call: TRBJ2-3
clone_size: NA
v_call: TRBV27
cdr3_nt: TGTGCCAGCGCCGATTACAGGATGGGCACAGATACGCAGTATTTT
cdr3_aa: CASADYRMGTDTQYF

d_call: TRBD1
j_call: TRBJ1-1
clone_size: many
v_call: TRBV5-4
cdr3_nt: TGTGCCAGCAGCATTCAGGGGGCCAACACTGAAGCTTTCTTT
cdr3_aa: CASSIQGANTEAFF

d_call: NA
j_call: TRBJ1-2
clone_size: few
v_call: TRBV5-1
cdr3_nt: TGCGCCAGCAGCTTGGATGGGAGGGGGTATGGCTACACCTTC
cdr3_aa: CASSLDGRGYGYTF

d_call: NA
j_call: TRBJ2-7
clone_size: many
v_call: TRBV2
cdr3_nt: TGTGCCAGCTCAGGGAGATACGAGCAGTACTTC
cdr3_aa: CASSGRYEQYF

d_call: TRBD2
j_call: TRBJ2-5
clone_size: few
v_call: TRBV28
cdr3_nt: TGTGCCAGCAAAGGCGGGAGGGCTTTCCAAGAGACCCAGTACTTC
cdr3_aa: CASKGGRAFQETQYF

d_call: NA
j_call: TRBJ1-3
clone_size: NA
v_call: TRBV12-3/TRBV12-4
cdr3_nt: TGTGCCAGCAGTTTCAGCTCTGGAAACACCATATATTTT
cdr3_aa: CASSFSSGNTIYF

d_call: NA
j_call: TRBJ2-7
clone_size: NA
v_call: TRBV5-1
cdr3_nt: TGCGCCAGCAGCTTCACCCAGGGCCCCTACGAGCAGTACTTC
cdr3_aa: CASSFTQGPYEQYF

d_call: TRBD2
j_call: TRBJ2-3
clone_size: medium-sized
v_call: TRBV7-6
cdr3_nt: TGTGCCAGCAGCTTCTTTGGCGGGAGGCTTTCTAGCACAGATACGCAGTATTTT
cdr3_aa: CASSFFGGRLSSTDTQYF

d_call: TRBD1
j_call: TRBJ1-5
clone_size: NA
v_call: TRBV7-2
cdr3_nt: TGTGCCAGCAGCACAAGGGGGCAACAGCCCCAGCATTTT
cdr3_aa: CASSTRGQQPQHF

d_call: TRBD1
j_call: TRBJ2-7
clone_size: many
v_call: TRBV20-1
cdr3_nt: TGCAGTGCCCGCGGGACAGGGGGCTACGAGCAGTACTTC
cdr3_aa: CSARGTGGYEQYF

d_call: NA
j_call: TRBJ1-2
clone_size: many
v_call: TRBV7-9
cdr3_nt: TGTGCCAGCAGCCGACAGAGGGCAGCTGGCTACACCTTC
cdr3_aa: CASSRQRAAGYTF

d_call: TRBD1
j_call: TRBJ2-1
clone_size: many
v_call: TRBV18
cdr3_nt: TGTGCCAGCTCCGGACAGGGGTTGGGTGAGCAGTTCTTC
cdr3_aa: CASSGQGLGEQFF

d_call: NA
j_call: TRBJ1-1
clone_size: few
v_call: TRBV6-5
cdr3_nt: TGTGCCAGCAGTCCCCATGGGGCTTTAAACACTGAAGCTTTCTTT
cdr3_aa: CASSPHGALNTEAFF

d_call: NA
j_call: TRBJ2-3
clone_size: NA
v_call: TRBV10-2
cdr3_nt: TGCGCCAGCAAGGGTCACACAGATACGCAGTATTTT
cdr3_aa: CASKGHTDTQYF

d_call: NA
j_call: TRBJ2-7
clone_size: NA
v_call: TRBV7-2
cdr3_nt: TGTGCCAGCAGCTTACATAGATCCGAGCAGTACTTC
cdr3_aa: CASSLHRSEQYF